Listed below are T cell receptor beta chains from one sample, sequenced in a study of blood T cell repertoires in COVID-19. Some clones are missing from TCRdb's copy, which holds only in-frame ones; the method was immunoSEQ multiplex PCR. The sample lists approximately 240,000 clones; approximately 80% were seen once. The sample taken for sequencing was peripheral blood. Receptors were obtained from a woman over 75 with active or convalescent COVID-19. Each CDR3 is given with its conserved first and last residue. Clone size is shown for a subset of rows, as once, few, many or a class of expanded clone.

-,TRBV19,CASWTGEGYTF
-,TRBV7-8,CASRPEGGTGNTIYF
-,TRBV19,CASSIGGQARYEQYF
-,TRBV5-4,CASSSWGGSTTGELFF
-,TRBV19,CASSRVLAFTDTQYF
once,TRBV18,CASSLPGQGAHEQYF
-,TRBV7-9,CASSGGQIKRGYTF
few,TRBV12-3/TRBV12-4,CASSPDSLREQYF
-,TRBV7-9,CASSSEQPQQYF
-,TRBV5-1,CASSFEGQGETQYF
once,TRBV11-2,CASSSTGVTEAFF
-,TRBV19,CASRGLAGISGELFF
-,TRBV3-1/TRBV3-2,CASSPLGGSGELFF
once,TRBV28,CASRDTGSGTEAFF
-,TRBV7-2,CASSLFTYEQYF
-,TRBV7-9,CASSGAKGTDRISYEQYF
-,TRBV29-1,CSVEHAAISTGQGSFGNSPLHF
-,TRBV5-5,CASSPLGDRAATNEKLFF